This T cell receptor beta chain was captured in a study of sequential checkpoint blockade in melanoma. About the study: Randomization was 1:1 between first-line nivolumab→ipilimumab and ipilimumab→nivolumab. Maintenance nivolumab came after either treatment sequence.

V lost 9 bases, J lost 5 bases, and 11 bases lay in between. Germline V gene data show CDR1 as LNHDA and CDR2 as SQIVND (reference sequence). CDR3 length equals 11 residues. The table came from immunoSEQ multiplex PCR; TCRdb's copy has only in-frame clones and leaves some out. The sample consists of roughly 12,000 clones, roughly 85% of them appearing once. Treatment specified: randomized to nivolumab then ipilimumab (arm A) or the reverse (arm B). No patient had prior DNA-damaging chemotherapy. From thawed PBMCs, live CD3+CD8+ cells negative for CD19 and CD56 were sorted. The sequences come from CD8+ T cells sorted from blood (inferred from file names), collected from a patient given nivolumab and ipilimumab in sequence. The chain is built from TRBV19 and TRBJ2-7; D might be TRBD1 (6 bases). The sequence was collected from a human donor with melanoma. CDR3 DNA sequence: TGTGCCAGCCGGGACATCCACGAGCAGTACTTC. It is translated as CASRDIHEQYF.